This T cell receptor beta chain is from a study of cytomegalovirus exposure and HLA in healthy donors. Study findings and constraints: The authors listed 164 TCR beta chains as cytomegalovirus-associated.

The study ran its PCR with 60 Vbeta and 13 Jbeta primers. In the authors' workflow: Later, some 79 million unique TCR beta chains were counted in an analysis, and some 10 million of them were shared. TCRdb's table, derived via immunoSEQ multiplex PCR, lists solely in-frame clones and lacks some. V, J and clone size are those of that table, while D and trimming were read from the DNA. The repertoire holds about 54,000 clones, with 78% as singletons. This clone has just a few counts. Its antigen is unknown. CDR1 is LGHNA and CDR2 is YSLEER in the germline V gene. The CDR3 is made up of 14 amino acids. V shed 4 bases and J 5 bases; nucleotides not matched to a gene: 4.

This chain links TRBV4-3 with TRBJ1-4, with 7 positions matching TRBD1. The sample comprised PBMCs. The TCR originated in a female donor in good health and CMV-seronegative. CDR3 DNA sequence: TGCGCCAGCAGCCTCGGGACAGAGAATGAAAAACTGTTTTTT. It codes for CASSLGTENEKLFF.